The clone carrying this TCR beta chain appeared many times. This sample is drawn from a study of Graves' ophthalmopathy and Graves' hyperthyroidism. This CDR3 has 13 residues. CDR1 is DFQATT and CDR2 is SNEGSKA in the germline V gene (reference sequence). V lost 3 bases to trimming and J lost 2 bases; unmatched junction nucleotides: 2. Amplification from RNA transcripts yielded the TCR beta CDR3 regions. RT-PCR was first run with HTBI primers, then multiplex PCR in a second round. TCRdb re-derived calls from the multiplex PCR reads in MiXCR, one entry per CDR3 protein. The repertoire holds 400,000 to 450,000 distinct CDR3 sequences, with around 21% as singletons.

The TCR was taken from a woman between 18 and 30 years old with stable Graves' hyperthyroidism. Sequencing was carried out using peripheral blood. The V call is TRBV20-1, the J call TRBJ2-7; 9 nucleotides match TRBD1. CDR3 bases: TGCAGTGCTAGGGGACAGGGTGCCTACGAGCAGTACTTC. It is translated as CSARGQGAYEQYF.